The clone carrying this TCR beta chain appeared many times. Its antigen is undetermined. An end of the junction does not agree with germline; a read error may underlie this. TCRdb independently ran MiXCR on the reads; one entry per CDR3 protein. Of around 440,000 distinct CDR3 sequences in the sample, around 11% were seen once. CDR3 length: 18 amino acids. Germline CDR1 is SGHTA and CDR2 is FQGNSA. The sample comes from a study of T cell repertoires in cytomegalovirus infection. General study points: In two of eight donors, the top clonotype was HLA-C-restricted CMV-specific.

The chain is built from TRBV7-2 and TRBJ2-2; TRBD2 matches at 9 bases. The specimen sequenced was PBMCs. The origin of this receptor is a human donor in good health (CMV status not recorded). Some clones in this sample may be carry-over from other donors' samples. CDR3 sequence (DNA): TGTGCCAGCAGCCTAGCAGGCGGGAGGGCCGCGGGGACCGGGGAGCTGTTTTTT. As protein: CASSLAGGRAAGTGELFF.